This TCR beta chain comes out of a study of blood T cell repertoires in COVID-19. Whole-study context: Sources were T cells, B-cell-depleted T cells, or PBMCs; the material itself was cDNA or gDNA.

TCRdb keeps only in-frame clones here, not all; method: immunoSEQ multiplex PCR. Here the sample spans roughly 120,000 clones, approximately 85% being singletons. This clone was detected once. The junction had 8 bases not matched to a gene; V was cut back by 7 bases and J by 4 bases. CDR3 length: 14 amino acids. Germline V CDR1 and CDR2: MNHEY, SMNVEV (reference sequence). The rearrangement links TRBV27 to TRBJ2-7, with 9 nucleotides matching TRBD1. This receptor was identified in a man aged 80 or over with acute or convalescent COVID-19. The specimen sequenced was peripheral blood. DNA for the CDR3: TGTGCCAGCACACCGGGACAGGGAAGGTACGAGCAGTACTTC. As protein: CASTPGQGRYEQYF.